This T cell receptor beta chain emerged from a study of T cell responses to AZD1222 COVID-19 vaccine. Study-wide findings and caveats: The study found Spike-specific TCR breadth and depth rose after two AZD1222 doses.

V lost 2 bases and J lost 5; bases outside the gene matches: 4. There are 17 residues in the CDR3. The germline V gene encodes CDR1 MRHNA and CDR2 SNTAGT. About this clone: Its antigen is as yet unknown.

Here immunoSEQ multiplex PCR was the method, and the copy in TCRdb shows in-frame clones only, minus some. The data show approximately 190,000 clones, just over 90% seen once. The source was peripheral blood, collected on day 0 of AZD1222 vaccination. The receptor was isolated from an adult in good health. The rearrangement joins TRBV6-4 to TRBJ2-2; TRBD2 matches at 14 bases. In DNA, the CDR3 is TGTGCCAGCAGTGACGAATGGACTAGCGGGAGGACCGGGGAGCTGTTTTTT. Amino acids: CASSDEWTSGRTGELFF.